Below, 23 T cell receptor beta chains from the same sample are listed, as sequenced in a study of tumor and adjacent non-tumor tissue in lung cancer. A modified ARM-PCR protocol with three rounds of nested PCR amplified TCRbeta. Using its own MiXCR run on the multiplex PCR reads, TCRdb lists one record per CDR3 protein. The sample includes more than 85,000 distinct CDR3 sequences, 60% to 65% of them seen just once. No cell sorting was done before RNA was extracted from the tissue. This non-tumor lung sample came from over 3 cm beyond the tumor edge. Sequenced input: distant non-tumor lung tissue. These receptors were taken from a man aged 55 to 69 with non-small cell lung cancer.

Comments on this clonotype: Possible read error: a much larger clone is one base away. CDR3 bases: TGTGCCAGCAGTTTGCGAACAGTGATCAATGGCTACACCTTC. Protein sequence: CASSLRTVINGYTF. This chain links TRBV28 with TRBJ1-2; D uncertain. Germline V CDR1 and CDR2: MDHEN, SYDVKM. The CDR3 is made up of 14 amino acids. V lost 3 bases to trimming and J lost 6 bases, with 14 bases between them.

To note about this clonotype: It is likely a read error, because the conserved phenylalanine at the end of the CDR3 is missing. The rearrangement links TRBV6-6 to TRBJ1-5, with TRBD1 matching 9 bases. This CDR3 contains 13 residues. The germline CDR1 and CDR2 sequences are MNHNY and SVGAGI (reference sequence). V lost 8 bases, J lost 7 bases, and 6 bases stayed unmatched. The CDR3 DNA is TGTGCCAGCTGCAGACAGGGGGGGCAGCCCCAGCATTAT. Encoded protein: CASCRQGGQPQHY.

The CDR3 nucleotides are TGCGCCAGCAGCTTATCACGGGCAGGAGACACCATATATTTT. Amino acid sequence: CASSLSRAGDTIYF. This chain links TRBV4-1 with TRBJ1-3; no clear D gene. The germline V gene encodes CDR1 MGHRA and CDR2 YSYEKL. The CDR3 loop spans 14 amino acids. V was clipped by 5 bases and J by 8 bases, with 16 bases between them.

Note on this clonotype: Since a much larger clone is just one base distant, this may be a read error. The chain couples TRBV20-1 to TRBJ2-3; a possible D gene is TRBD1 (7 bases). This CDR3 spans 15 amino acids. Trimming removed 6 bases at V and 7 bases at J, with 23 bases between. Germline-derived CDR1 and CDR2 are DFQATT and SNEGSKA (reference sequence). CDR3 residues: CSATEATGRTNTQYF. Here the CDR3 DNA reads TGCAGTGCCACAGAAGCGACAGGGAGGACAAATACGCAGTATTTT.

The chain has TRBV11-2 and TRBJ2-3; D not certain. The germline CDR1 and CDR2 sequences are SGHAT and FQNNGV. The CDR3 covers 13 residues. V lost 8 bases and J 11 bases, leaving 20 bases between the germline ends. This chain's CDR3 is CASHRTSTAMQYF. The CDR3 bases are TGTGCCAGCCACCGGACCTCTACGGCTATGCAGTATTTT.

In this sample, this clonotype turned up once. It may be a read error: a sequence one base away is much more abundant. This chain links TRBV28 with TRBJ1-5; possibly TRBD1 for D (6 bases). CDR3 length: 13 residues. The V and J ends lost 10 bases and 3 bases respectively, with 13 bases between them. Germline V gives CDR1 MDHEN, CDR2 SYDVKM. CDR3 residues: CATTGADNQPQHF. CDR3 nucleotides: TGTGCCACCACGGGGGCGGACAATCAGCCCCAGCATTTT.

Remarks on this clonotype: It may be a read error: a sequence one base away is much more abundant. The CDR3 does not close with the conserved phenylalanine or tryptophan, likely indicating a read error. The rearrangement links TRBV29-1 to TRBJ2-1, with a weak D call TRBD1 (6 bases). With 6 bases removed from V and 4 bases from J, the gap between germline ends came to 10 bases. The germline CDR1 and CDR2 sequences are SQVTM and ANQGSEA. The CDR3 extends over 12 amino acids. The CDR3 DNA reads TGCAGCGTCCCTGGACAGTACAATGAGCAGTTCTTA. It encodes CSVPGQYNEQFL.

About this clonotype: Compared with germline, one end of the junction differs, possibly owing to a read error. The chain recombines TRBV6-6 with TRBJ2-7; 10 positions agree with TRBD2. Per the germline V gene, CDR1 is MNHNY and CDR2 is SVGAGI (reference sequence). The CDR3 contains 17 residues. CDR3 nucleotide sequence: TGTGCCAGCACTTACTCAGTGGTAGCGGGAGGCCCCTATGAGCAGTACTTC. It specifies CASTYSVVAGGPYEQYF.

On this clonotype itself: The junction departs from the called germline gene at one end, perhaps through a read error. V is TRBV11-3 and J is TRBJ2-2; D is perhaps TRBD2 (5 bases). Germline V lookup: CDR1 SGHNT, CDR2 YENEEA. This CDR3 has 13 residues. The CDR3: CATSLFPDGELYF. The CDR3 DNA reads TGTGCCACCAGCTTATTTCCGGACGGGGAGCTGTATTTT.

Comments on this clonotype: The conserved phenylalanine or tryptophan is not found at the CDR3 terminus, so this likely reflects a read error. The DNA is omitted, as the CDR3 cannot be located on it reliably, and the CDR3 follows TCRdb's listing. The CDR3 sequence is CVSRWGTGGYNEPFL. The chain is built from TRBV12-3 or TRBV12-4 and TRBJ2-1; the D segment call TRBD1 is taken from the table without a DNA check. The CDR3 region is 15 residues in length, termini included.

The chain carries TRBV12-3 or TRBV12-4 and TRBJ1-1; unclear D gene. The CDR3 is 12 residues long. V was clipped by 6 bases and J by 7 bases, with 12 bases between them. In nucleotides, the CDR3 is TGTGCCAGCAGCAGCAGCTCCTGTGAAGCTTTCTTT. Translated, it gives CASSSSSCEAFF.

As for this clonotype: This may be a read error, as it is one base from a much larger clone. V is TRBV5-1 and J is TRBJ1-5, with D perhaps matching TRBD1 (6 bases). This CDR3 comprises 14 residues. Germline loops: CDR1 SGHRS, CDR2 YFSETQ. This CDR3 is CASCLSGAGQPQHF. The CDR3 DNA reads TGCGCCAGCTGCTTGTCAGGGGCGGGACAGCCCCAGCATTTT. The variable domain in full, completed from reference TRBV5-1 and TRBJ1-5, reads KAGVTQTPRYLIKTRGQQVTLSCSPISGHRSVSWYQQTPGQGLQFLFEYFSETQRNKGNFPGRFSGRQFSNSRSEMNVSTLELGDSALYLCASCLSGAGQPQHFGDGTRLSIL.

Remarks on this clonotype: At one end the junction does not follow the germline gene, possibly because of a read error. The chain is built from TRBV4-1 and TRBJ2-3; 7 bases align to TRBD1. CDR3 length: 17 residues. Germline lookup yields CDR1 MGHRA and CDR2 YSYEKL. In DNA, the CDR3 is TGCGCCAGCTGCCAAGGCCGTGGACAGGAGGTGACAGATACGCAGTATTTT. It codes for CASCQGRGQEVTDTQYF.

Only a few counts were recorded for this clonotype. A much larger clone sits a single nucleotide away, making a read error possible. The final CDR3 position lacks the conserved phenylalanine or tryptophan, pointing to a likely read error. The chain links TRBV5-6 to TRBJ1-5, with D hard to call. V lost 2 bases and J 6 bases, leaving 15 bases between the germline ends. The CDR3 length is 15 residues. Germline V gene lookup returns CDR1 SGHDT and CDR2 YYEEEE. The CDR3 coding sequence is TGTGCCAGCAGCTTCTGGGATGGAAGGACTCAGCCCCAGCATTAT. Its translation is CASSFWDGRTQPQHY.

On this clonotype: An end of the junction differs from the germline gene, which may be a read error. The rearrangement uses TRBV4-1 and TRBJ2-1; tentatively, D is TRBD2 (6 bases). The CDR3 consists of 13 residues. The germline V gene encodes CDR1 MGHRA and CDR2 YSYEKL. The CDR3 nucleotides are TGCACCAGCAGCCAAGAACTAGGGCGGGGGCAGTTCTTC. Its protein product is CTSSQELGRGQFF.

Turning to this clonotype: This clone may be a read error of a much larger clone one base away. The CDR3 does not end in the conserved phenylalanine or tryptophan, so this is likely a read error. The CDR3 is CASTESNTEAFL. The DNA of the CDR3 is TGTGCCAGTACAGAATCGAACACTGAAGCTTTCCTT. The chain carries TRBV6-2 or TRBV6-3 and TRBJ1-1; D not resolved. Trimming pared 9 bases from V and 1 base from J, leaving 9 bases between. The CDR3 spans 12 residues. The germline V gene has CDR1 MNHEY and CDR2 SVGEGT.

This clonotype was recorded only once. Its ends do not fully match the called genes, so a read error is possible. The J gene is TRBJ1-2, the V gene TRBV5-4, with TRBD1 as a possible D gene (6 bases). CDR3 length: 13 amino acids. Germline V lookup: CDR1 SGHNT, CDR2 YYREEE (reference sequence). The chain's CDR3 is CASSLLTGGGYTF. CDR3 bases: TGTGCTAGCAGCTTGTTGACAGGAGGCGGCTACACCTTC.

The table lists this clonotype with a count of one. A junction end diverges from the germline sequence, so it may reflect a read error. This chain links TRBV11-1 with TRBJ2-7, with a possible D match to TRBD2 (6 bases). The CDR3 has 14 residues. From germline, CDR1 is SGHAT and CDR2 FQDESV (reference sequence). CDR3 amino acids: CTSSLEGTFSEQYF. The CDR3 bases are TGTACCAGCAGCTTGGAGGGGACCTTCTCCGAGCAGTATTTC.

On this clonotype itself: At one end the junction does not follow the germline gene, possibly because of a read error. The V and J genes are TRBV6-5 and TRBJ2-7, with D maybe TRBD1 (6 bases). This CDR3 spans 14 amino acids. In germline, CDR1 is MNHEY, CDR2 SVGAGI. Here the CDR3 reads CATSYSTGPYEHYF. The CDR3 DNA follows: TGTGCCACCAGTTACTCTACAGGGCCTTACGAGCATTACTTC.

A remark on this clonotype: A junction end diverges from the germline sequence, so it may reflect a read error. The chain is built from TRBV20-1 and TRBJ2-3; 8 nucleotides align to TRBD1. CDR1 DFQATT and CDR2 SNEGSKA come from the germline V gene (reference sequence). The CDR3 runs to 16 residues. CDR3 amino acids: CSGLYQGADFTGTQYF. The CDR3 bases are TGCAGTGGGCTCTACCAGGGGGCTGATTTCACAGGTACGCAGTATTTT.

This clonotype was observed at least ten times. The chain couples TRBV20-1 to TRBJ1-2, with 7 bases that match TRBD1. Germline V CDR1 and CDR2: DFQATT, SNEGSKA (reference sequence). This CDR3 region has 13 residues. With V trimmed by 2 bases and J by 4 bases, 4 bases remained unmatched. CDR3 region: CSARLPGGYGYTF. In DNA form, the CDR3 reads TGCAGTGCTAGATTGCCAGGGGGCTATGGCTACACCTTC.

This chain's CDR3 is CASSITWTNEKLFF. CDR3 DNA: TGTGCCAGTAGTATAACCTGGACTAATGAAAAACTGTTTTTT. This sequence joins TRBV19 and TRBJ1-4; D is undetermined. The germline V gene encodes CDR1 LNHDA and CDR2 SQIVND (reference sequence). The length of the CDR3 is 14 residues. Trimming cost V 2 bases and J 2 bases, with 6 bases left between them.

Remarks on this clonotype: The junction departs from germline at one end; a sequencing error may be responsible. The chain combines TRBV6-5 with TRBJ2-7; either TRBD1 or TRBD2 may fit D (5 bases each). The CDR3 extends over 14 amino acids. The germline gives CDR1 MNHEY, CDR2 SVGAGI. CDR3 residues: CAGSSGLGPREQYF. CDR3 coding DNA: TGTGCCGGCAGTTCCGGACTGGGGCCCAGGGAGCAGTACTTC.